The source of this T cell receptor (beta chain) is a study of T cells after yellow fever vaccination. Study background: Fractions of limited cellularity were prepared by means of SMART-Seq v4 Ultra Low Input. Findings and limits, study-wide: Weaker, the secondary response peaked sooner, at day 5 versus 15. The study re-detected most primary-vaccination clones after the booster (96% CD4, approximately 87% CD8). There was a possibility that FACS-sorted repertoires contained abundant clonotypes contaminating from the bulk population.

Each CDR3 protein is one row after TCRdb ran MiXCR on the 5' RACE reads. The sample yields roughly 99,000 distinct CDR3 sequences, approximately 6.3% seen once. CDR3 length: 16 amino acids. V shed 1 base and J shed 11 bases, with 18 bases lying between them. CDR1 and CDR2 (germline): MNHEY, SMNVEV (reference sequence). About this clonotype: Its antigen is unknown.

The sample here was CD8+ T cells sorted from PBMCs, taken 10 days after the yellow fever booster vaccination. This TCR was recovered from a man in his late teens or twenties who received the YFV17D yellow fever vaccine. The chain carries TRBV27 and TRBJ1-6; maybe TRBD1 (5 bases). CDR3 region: CASSLWSAGIRTPLHF. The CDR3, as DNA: TGTGCCAGCAGTTTATGGTCGGCAGGGATTCGGACACCCCTCCACTTT.